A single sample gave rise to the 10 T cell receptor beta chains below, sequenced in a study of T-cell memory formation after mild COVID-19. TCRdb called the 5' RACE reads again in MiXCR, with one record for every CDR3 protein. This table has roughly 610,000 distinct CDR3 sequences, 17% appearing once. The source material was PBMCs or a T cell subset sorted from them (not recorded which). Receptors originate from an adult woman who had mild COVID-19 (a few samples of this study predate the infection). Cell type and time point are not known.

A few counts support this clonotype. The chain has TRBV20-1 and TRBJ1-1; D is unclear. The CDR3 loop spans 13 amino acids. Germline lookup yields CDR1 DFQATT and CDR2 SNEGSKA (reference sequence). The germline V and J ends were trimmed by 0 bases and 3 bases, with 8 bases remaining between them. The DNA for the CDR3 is TGCAGTGCTAGAGAGTCGAGCTACACTGAAGCTTTCTTT. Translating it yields CSARESSYTEAFF.

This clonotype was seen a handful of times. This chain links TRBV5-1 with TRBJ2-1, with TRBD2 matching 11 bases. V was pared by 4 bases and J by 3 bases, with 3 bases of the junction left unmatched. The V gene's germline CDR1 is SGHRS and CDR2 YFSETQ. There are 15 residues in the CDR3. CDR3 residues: CASSRGLADYNEQFF. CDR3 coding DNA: TGCGCCAGCAGCCGGGGACTAGCGGACTACAATGAGCAGTTCTTC.

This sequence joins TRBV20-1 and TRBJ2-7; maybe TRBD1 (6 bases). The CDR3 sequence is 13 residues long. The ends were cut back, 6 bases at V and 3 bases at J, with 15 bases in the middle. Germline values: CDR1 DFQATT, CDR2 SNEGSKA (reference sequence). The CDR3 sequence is CSASRGQGYEQYF. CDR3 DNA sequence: TGCAGTGCCAGCCGGGGACAAGGCTACGAGCAGTACTTC.

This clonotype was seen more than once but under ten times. The CDR3 DNA is TGCAGTGCGGGAGGGGGGCTGTCCTACAATGAGCAGTTCTTC. It is translated as CSAGGGLSYNEQFF. The chain uses TRBV20-1 and TRBJ2-1, with TRBD2 as a possible D gene (7 bases). Trimming stripped 6 bases from V and 1 base from J, with 13 bases between. This CDR3 is 14 amino acids long. The germline gives CDR1 DFQATT, CDR2 SNEGSKA (reference sequence).

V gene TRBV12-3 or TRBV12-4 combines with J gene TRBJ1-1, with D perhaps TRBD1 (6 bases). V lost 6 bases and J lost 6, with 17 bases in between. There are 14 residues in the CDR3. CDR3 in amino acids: CASRRGGAGPEAFF. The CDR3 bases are TGTGCCAGCAGGCGTGGGGGGGCTGGTCCTGAAGCTTTCTTT.

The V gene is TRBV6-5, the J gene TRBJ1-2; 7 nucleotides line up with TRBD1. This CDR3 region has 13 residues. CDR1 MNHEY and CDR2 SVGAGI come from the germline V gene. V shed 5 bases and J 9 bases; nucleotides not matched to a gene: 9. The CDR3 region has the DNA TGTGCCAGCAGTACACCGGGACAGTACAGCTACACCTTC. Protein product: CASSTPGQYSYTF.

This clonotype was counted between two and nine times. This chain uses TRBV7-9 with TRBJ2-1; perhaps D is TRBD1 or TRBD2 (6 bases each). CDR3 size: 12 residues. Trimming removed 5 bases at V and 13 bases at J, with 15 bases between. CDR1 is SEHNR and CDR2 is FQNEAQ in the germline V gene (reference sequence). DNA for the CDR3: TGTGCCAGCAGCCCTAGGGGGAGGAACCAGTTCTTC. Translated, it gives CASSPRGRNQFF.

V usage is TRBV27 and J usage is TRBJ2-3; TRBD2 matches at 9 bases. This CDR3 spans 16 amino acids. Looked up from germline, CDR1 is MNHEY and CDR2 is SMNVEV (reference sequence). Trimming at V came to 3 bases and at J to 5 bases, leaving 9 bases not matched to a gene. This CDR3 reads CASSFYRGGARDTQYF. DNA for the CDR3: TGTGCCAGCAGTTTTTATCGCGGGGGGGCAAGAGATACGCAGTATTTT.

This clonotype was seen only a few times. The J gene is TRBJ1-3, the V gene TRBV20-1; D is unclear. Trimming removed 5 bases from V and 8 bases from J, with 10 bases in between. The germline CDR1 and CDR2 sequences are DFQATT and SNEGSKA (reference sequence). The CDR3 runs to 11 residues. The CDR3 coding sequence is TGCAGTGCTCCTCGCGGAGACACCATATATTTT. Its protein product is CSAPRGDTIYF.

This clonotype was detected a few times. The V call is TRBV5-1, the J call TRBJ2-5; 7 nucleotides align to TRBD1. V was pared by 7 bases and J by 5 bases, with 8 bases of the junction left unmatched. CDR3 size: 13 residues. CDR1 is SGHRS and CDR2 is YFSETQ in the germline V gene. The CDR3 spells CASVRTGEETQYF. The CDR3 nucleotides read TGCGCCAGCGTTAGGACAGGAGAGGAGACCCAGTACTTC.